The 8 T cell receptor beta chains listed next were all sequenced from one sample in a study of patients and donors after allogeneic stem cell transplantation. TCRdb reprocessed the RT-PCR reads with MiXCR, giving one entry per CDR3 protein. In the table there are about 960,000 distinct CDR3 sequences, approximately 19% of which are singletons. The sequenced sample consisted of blood, either unsorted or a sorted T cell fraction (not recorded which). The receptors derive from a human donor who was either an allogeneic HSCT recipient or a stem cell or donor lymphocyte infusion donor (not recorded which). It is not recorded whose cells these are; they may come from a transplant donor.

This sequence joins TRBV12-3 or TRBV12-4 and TRBJ1-1; unclear D gene. Trimming cost V 6 bases and J 3 bases, with 14 bases left between them. The CDR3 length is 14 residues. CDR3 amino acids: CASSRPWADTEAFF. CDR3 DNA: TGTGCCAGCAGCCGGCCCTGGGCGGACACTGAAGCTTTCTTT.

A few counts support this clonotype. The rearrangement links TRBV19 to TRBJ1-6, with 8 bases aligning to TRBD1. J lost 8 bases, V lost 3 bases, and 3 bases had no gene match. The CDR3 is made up of 14 amino acids. Germline V gives CDR1 LNHDA, CDR2 SQIVND (reference sequence). CDR3 nucleotide sequence: TGTGCCAGTAGTATCCAGGGGGCTTATTCACCCCTCCACTTT. Its protein is CASSIQGAYSPLHF.

The chain joins TRBV2 to TRBJ2-1; TRBD2 agrees at 9 bases. V was pared by 6 bases and J by 7 bases, with 7 bases of the junction left unmatched. CDR1 SNHLY and CDR2 FYNNEI come from the germline V gene. The CDR3 totals 14 residues. CDR3 region: CASRISGRTNEQFF. Here the CDR3 DNA reads TGTGCCAGCAGGATTAGCGGGAGAACGAATGAGCAGTTCTTC.

This clonotype has a handful of counts. V usage is TRBV5-1 and J usage is TRBJ1-1; possibly TRBD1 for D (5 bases). Germline V gene data show CDR1 as SGHRS and CDR2 as YFSETQ. V lost 4 bases and J lost 3, with 13 bases in between. The CDR3 covers 14 residues. CDR3 loop: CASSPRGSHTEAFF. The DNA for the CDR3 is TGCGCCAGCAGCCCTAGGGGCAGCCACACTGAAGCTTTCTTT.

There are a few counts of this clonotype. The V call is TRBV6-5, the J call TRBJ2-3; 11 bases line up with TRBD2. This CDR3 comprises 16 residues. Germline CDR1 reads MNHEY; CDR2 reads SVGAGI. Trimming took 2 bases from V and 2 from J; bases not matched to a gene: 3. The CDR3: CASSYGTSGLTDTQYF. The CDR3 region has the DNA TGTGCCAGCAGTTACGGGACTAGCGGACTCACAGATACGCAGTATTTT.

The rearrangement uses TRBV20-1 and TRBJ2-3; the D call may be TRBD1 or TRBD2 (5 bases each). With 3 bases removed from V and 0 bases from J, the gap between germline ends came to 10 bases. The CDR3 sequence is 14 residues long. CDR1 is DFQATT and CDR2 is SNEGSKA in the germline V gene (reference sequence). CDR3 region: CSARGDRSTDTQYF. The CDR3 nucleotides read TGCAGTGCTAGGGGGGACCGAAGCACAGATACGCAGTATTTT.

The V and J genes are TRBV27 and TRBJ2-7; 9 nucleotides match TRBD2. J gave up 4 bases and V 0 bases, and 4 bases lay outside the gene matches. CDR1 MNHEY and CDR2 SMNVEV come from the germline V gene (reference sequence). This CDR3 comprises 15 residues. CDR3 residues: CASSLSIAGEYEQYF. The DNA for the CDR3 is TGTGCCAGCAGTTTATCGATAGCGGGGGAGTACGAGCAGTACTTC.

The rearrangement links TRBV15 to TRBJ1-1; D not certain. CDR1 is LNHNV and CDR2 is YYDKDF in the germline V gene (reference sequence). The CDR3 sequence is 14 residues long. The germline V and J ends were trimmed by 3 bases and 6 bases, with 14 bases remaining between them. The CDR3 protein is CATSSYSLSPEAFF. In nucleotides, the CDR3 is TGTGCCACCAGCAGCTATAGTCTTAGCCCTGAAGCTTTCTTT.